This passage covers 12 T cell receptor beta chains from one sample sequenced in a study of blood T cell repertoires in COVID-19. Produced via immunoSEQ multiplex PCR; TCRdb's table is partial and in-frame only. The sample contains 200,000 to 300,000 clones, about 89% of which appear only once. Material: peripheral blood. These receptors were taken from a woman aged 45-60 years with acute or convalescent COVID-19.

This sequence joins TRBV28 and TRBJ2-1; maybe TRBD1 (5 bases). The CDR3 covers 14 residues. In germline, CDR1 is MDHEN, CDR2 SYDVKM. With 3 bases removed from V and 4 bases from J, the gap between germline ends came to 10 bases. The CDR3 coding sequence is TGTGCCAGCAGTTTGGGGCAGGATTACAATGAGCAGTTCTTC. Translation gives CASSLGQDYNEQFF.

The chain employs TRBV5-1 and TRBJ2-7, with a weak D call TRBD2 (5 bases). This CDR3 contains 14 residues. The ends were cut back, 2 bases at V and 2 bases at J, with 11 bases in the middle. Germline V gene sequence: CDR1 SGHRS, CDR2 YFSETQ. The CDR3 DNA reads as TGCGCCAGCAGCTTCGCAGCGGCACCCTACGAGCAGTACTTC. Translating gives CASSFAAAPYEQYF.

V gene TRBV28 combines with J gene TRBJ2-1; D unclear. Between the trimmed V and J ends, which lost 2 bases and 7 bases, there was a span of 6 bases. Germline values: CDR1 MDHEN, CDR2 SYDVKM. The CDR3 covers 12 residues. The CDR3 DNA reads TGTGCCAGCAGTTTAATCGTGAATGAGCAGTTCTTC. Translating it yields CASSLIVNEQFF.

This chain joins TRBV28 and TRBJ2-1; maybe TRBD2 (5 bases). The CDR3 is 12 residues long. The germline V gene has CDR1 MDHEN and CDR2 SYDVKM. V was trimmed by 4 bases and J by 7 bases, leaving 8 bases between them. The CDR3 sequence is CASSSDWNEQFF. CDR3 nucleotides: TGTGCCAGCAGTTCGGACTGGAATGAGCAGTTCTTC.

The chain couples TRBV7-2 to TRBJ2-7; 10 nucleotides match TRBD2. The V segment lost 2 bases and the J segment 6 bases; nucleotides outside the gene matches: 4. This CDR3 region has 14 residues. Germline values: CDR1 SGHTA, CDR2 FQGNSA. CDR3 DNA: TGTGCCAGCAGCTTAACCGGGACTAGCGTCGAGCAGTACTTC. It is translated as CASSLTGTSVEQYF.

This CDR3 reads CASSLIGLTQREQYF. CDR3 nucleotide sequence: TGTGCCAGCAGCTTAATCGGACTTACCCAGCGCGAGCAGTACTTC. This sequence joins TRBV11-2 and TRBJ2-7, with TRBD2 as a possible D gene (5 bases). Per the germline V gene, CDR1 is SGHAT and CDR2 is FQNNGV. The CDR3 spans 15 residues. The V and J ends lost 2 bases and 6 bases respectively, with 17 bases between them.

This chain joins TRBV19 and TRBJ2-2, with TRBD1 as a possible D gene (6 bases). Germline V CDR1 and CDR2: LNHDA, SQIVND (reference sequence). This CDR3 contains 14 residues. Deletions cut 7 bases from V and 3 bases from J, with 12 bases between. Here the CDR3 reads CASMKDSYTGELFF. CDR3 nucleotide sequence: TGTGCCAGTATGAAGGACAGTTACACCGGGGAGCTGTTTTTT.

Only one count was recorded for this clone. The V gene is TRBV5-8, the J gene TRBJ1-4; unclear D gene. V lost 1 base and J lost 8, with 18 bases in between. CDR3 length: 16 amino acids. Germline assignment: CDR1 SGHTS and CDR2 YDEGEE. CDR3 loop: CASSLTPGAGREKLFF. The CDR3 coding sequence is TGTGCCAGCAGCTTGACCCCTGGTGCGGGAAGGGAAAAACTGTTTTTT.

The V gene is TRBV7-9, the J gene TRBJ2-4; 8 nucleotides line up with TRBD2. The germline V gene has CDR1 SEHNR and CDR2 FQNEAQ (reference sequence). The CDR3 contains 13 residues. The J segment lost 9 bases and the V segment lost 5 bases, leaving 6 bases of the junction unmatched. The CDR3 loop is CASSPGLVGIQYF. For the CDR3, the DNA is TGTGCCAGCAGCCCGGGACTAGTGGGCATTCAGTACTTC.

This clone was detected once. V usage is TRBV19 and J usage is TRBJ2-7; TRBD2 might be the D (5 bases). This CDR3 contains 15 residues. The ends were cut back, 3 bases at V and 0 bases at J, with 12 bases in the middle. Germline V gene lookup returns CDR1 LNHDA and CDR2 SQIVND (reference sequence). CDR3 in DNA: TGTGCCAGTAGTATGGCAGGACTCCTCTCCTACGAGCAGTACTTC. The encoded protein is CASSMAGLLSYEQYF.

The chain recombines TRBV28 with TRBJ1-2, with D perhaps matching TRBD1 (6 bases). This CDR3 contains 16 residues. Germline-derived CDR1 and CDR2 are MDHEN and SYDVKM. Trimming removed 1 base at V and 6 bases at J, with 18 bases between. Here the CDR3 reads CASSLFHRVERDGYTF. CDR3 bases: TGTGCCAGCAGTTTATTTCACAGGGTGGAGCGTGATGGCTACACCTTC.

The chain links TRBV7-8 to TRBJ2-1; 7 bases agree with TRBD2. Per germline, CDR1 SGHVS and CDR2 FQNEAQ. Trimming removed 6 bases from V and 0 bases from J; junction bases left unmatched: 8. The CDR3 loop spans 16 amino acids. The CDR3: CASSFTGTNSYNEQFF. The CDR3 DNA sequence: TGTGCCAGCAGTTTTACCGGGACTAACTCCTACAATGAGCAGTTCTTC.